This T cell receptor beta chain was found in a study of blood T cell repertoires in COVID-19 (dated by TCRdb to about 2020). Background on the whole study: Samples covering the acute and convalescent phases of COVID-19 were provided by collaborators in the United States, Italy and Spain. Nearly every sample came with metadata listing a de-identified subject ID, COVID-19 status, age in years and sex. The repertoires were released in a freely available public database intended as a resource for research on the immune response to SARS-CoV-2. The prospective study material was composed of cDNA or gDNA derived from T cells, B-cell-depleted T cells, or PBMCs. The samples were drawn from the first 160 participants of the ongoing ImmuneRACE study and from about 1,200 subjects provided by 6 global collaborators. Subjects who had been exposed to COVID-19, were actively infected with it, or had recovered from it provided the deeply sampled blood TCRbeta repertoires that made up the dataset. Where available, HLA class I and class II types were taken from metadata supplied by the sample provider and were not determined by assay-based typing. Points the paper makes about the study in general: How much clinical and demographic metadata was included differed by source and by participant, and the metadata was provided uncurated.

CDR1 and CDR2 were assigned from the germline V gene (reference sequence) as SSHAT and FNYEAQ. The CDR3 holds 14 amino acids from the cysteine to the phenylalanine. Here the CDR3 DNA is all that survives: 42 bases in frame from base 1. About this clone itself: The antigen it binds to is not known. The junction does not match germline at one end; this may be a read error.

At one collaborating source in Seattle, patients were enrolled during active infection and were followed longitudinally through the course of disease. Each collaborating institution followed its own protocols to collect whole blood in K2EDTA tubes. For TCRbeta analysis, collaborators shipped samples as frozen whole blood, isolated PBMCs, or DNA extracted from either of those sample types. TCRbeta CDR3 regions were amplified from genomic DNA using the immunoSEQ Assay, a bias-controlled multiplex PCR. The published analysis was carried out like this. The number of nucleated cells in each sample was estimated by amplification of reference gene primers within the assay. To quantify the absolute abundance of each unique TCRbeta CDR3 rearrangement, sequence reads were collapsed and filtered. For each sample, productive Simpson clonality was calculated as the square root of Simpson's diversity index over productive rearrangements. TCRdb provides this immuneACCESS table in a form limited to in-frame rearrangements. Some clones are lacking; in checked studies, under half of them reflect an unresolved V gene, and why the rest are absent is not known. The V and J calls and clone size were taken over from that table, and D and trimming were inferred from the DNA. The sample yields 210,000 or so clones; roughly 85% were counted once. Of the sample, approximately 5.1% falls within the top ten clones.

The specimen sequenced was peripheral blood. This chain is built from TRBV7-7 and TRBJ2-1; perhaps TRBD1 is the D gene, with 6 bases matching. The origin of this receptor is a man aged 50 to 59 with COVID-19, enrolled during active disease. The base sequence is TGTGCTAGCAGCTTAGGCACAGGGAGCAATGAGCAGTTCTTC. It codes for CASSLGTGSNEQFF.